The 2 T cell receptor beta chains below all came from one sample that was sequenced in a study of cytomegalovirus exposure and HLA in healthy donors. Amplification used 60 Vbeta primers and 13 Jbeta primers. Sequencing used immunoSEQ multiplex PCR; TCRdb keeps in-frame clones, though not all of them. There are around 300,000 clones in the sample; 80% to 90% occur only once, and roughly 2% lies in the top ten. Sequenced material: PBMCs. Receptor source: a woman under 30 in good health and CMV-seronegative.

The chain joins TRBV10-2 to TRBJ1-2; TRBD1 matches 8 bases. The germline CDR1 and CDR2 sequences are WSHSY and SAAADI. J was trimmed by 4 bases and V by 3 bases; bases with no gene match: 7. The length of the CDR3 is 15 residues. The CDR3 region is CASSDRGRSGYGYTF. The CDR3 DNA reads TGCGCCAGCAGTGACAGGGGGCGTTCAGGCTATGGCTACACCTTC.

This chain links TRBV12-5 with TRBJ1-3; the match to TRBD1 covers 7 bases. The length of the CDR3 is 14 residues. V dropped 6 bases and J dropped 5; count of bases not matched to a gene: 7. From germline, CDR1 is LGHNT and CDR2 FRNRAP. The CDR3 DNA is TGTGCTAGTGGCGGAGACAGGGACAGAAACACCATATATTTT. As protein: CASGGDRDRNTIYF.